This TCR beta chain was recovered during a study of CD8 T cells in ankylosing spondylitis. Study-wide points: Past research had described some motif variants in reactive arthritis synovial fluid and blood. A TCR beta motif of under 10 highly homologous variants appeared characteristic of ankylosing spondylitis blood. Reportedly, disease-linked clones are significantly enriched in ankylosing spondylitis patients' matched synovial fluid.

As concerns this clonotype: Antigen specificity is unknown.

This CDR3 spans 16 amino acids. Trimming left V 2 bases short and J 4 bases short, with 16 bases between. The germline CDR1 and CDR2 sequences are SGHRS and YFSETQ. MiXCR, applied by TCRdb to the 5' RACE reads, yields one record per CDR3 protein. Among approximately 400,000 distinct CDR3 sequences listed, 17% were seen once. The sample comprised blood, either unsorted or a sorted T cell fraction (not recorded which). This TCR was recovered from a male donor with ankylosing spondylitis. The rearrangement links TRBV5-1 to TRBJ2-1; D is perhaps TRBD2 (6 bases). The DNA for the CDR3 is TGCGCCAGCAGCTTTTCCGGGGGAAGAGTGTACAATGAGCAGTTCTTC. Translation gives CASSFSGGRVYNEQFF.